A single sample gave rise to the 14 T cell receptor beta chains below, sequenced in a study of tissue T cells after allogeneic stem cell transplantation. Measured with immunoSEQ multiplex PCR; TCRdb has only the in-frame clones, and not every one. The sample carries roughly 6,600 clones, more than 45% recorded once. The time point was: mouse harvest day 7 after allogeneic transplant. Tail vein injection delivered 10^7 T-cell-depleted bone marrow cells and 10^6 splenic CD5+ T cells. Sequenced input: lymph node tissue. Receptor source: a female BALB/c mouse given C57BL/6 T cells with graft-versus-host disease after an allogeneic hematopoietic cell transplant.

Remarks on this clone: The gene names here belong to mouse. The CDR3 is cut off 1 residue early in the read; its end comes from the germline J gene. The chain uses TRBV3 and TRBJ2-1; 7 nucleotides align to TRBD2. CDR3 length: 13 amino acids. Germline loops: CDR1 SNHLY, CDR2 FYNGKV (reference sequence). Trimming removed 4 bases from V and 6 bases from J; junction bases left unmatched: 3. CDR3 DNA (partial): TGTGCCAGCAGCTCCGGGACTGTTGCTGAGCAGTTC. It translates to CASSSGTVAEQF. The full CDR3 is CASSSGTVAEQFF. Looking up the rest from reference TRBV3 and TRBJ2-1 gives the full variable domain: GPKVLQIPSHQIIDMGQMVTLNCDPVSNHLYFYWYKQILGQQMEFLVNFYNGKVMEKSKLFKDQFSVERPDGSYFTLKIQPTALEDSAVYFCASSSGTVAEQFFGPGTRLTVL.

With regard to this clone: The genes are named according to mouse. The CDR3 extends 1 residue past the end of the read, so its final part is completed from the germline J gene. V and J are TRBV2 and TRBJ1-5, with D unresolved. Deletions cut 5 bases from V and 0 bases from J, with 5 bases between. Germline V gene lookup returns CDR1 LGHNA and CDR2 YSYQKL. CDR3 size: 13 residues. The CDR3 is CASSKYNNQAPLF. CDR3 bases read: TGTGCCAGCAGCAAGTATAACAACCAGGCTCCGCTT.

There are a few counts of this clone. Germline and genes: mouse. The read gets to within 1 residue of the CDR3 end, and the germline J gene fills in the rest. V usage is TRBV5 and J usage is TRBJ1-4; D might be TRBD1 (6 bases). The V end lost 0 bases, the J end lost 2 bases, and 10 bases lay between the germline ends. The CDR3 spans 16 residues. The germline V gene encodes CDR1 LGHNA and CDR2 YNLKQL (reference sequence). The CDR3 region is CASSQERGQSNERLFF. The covered CDR3 bases are TGTGCCAGCAGCCAAGAAAGGGGACAATCCAACGAAAGATTATTT.

This clone turned up a few times. The genes and germline here are from mouse. The CDR3 bases that were read are TGTGCCAGCACCCCGGACTGGGAGAACTATGCTGAGCAGTTC. This encodes CASTPDWENYAEQF. The full-length CDR3 reads as CASTPDWENYAEQFF. V and J are TRBV15 and TRBJ2-1, with TRBD2 matching over 8 bases. From the germline J gene comes the end of the CDR3, since the read stops 1 residue before it. The CDR3 is 15 amino acids. Germline CDR1 is SGHND and CDR2 is FRSKSL. The trim removed 7 bases at V and 1 base at J, leaving 6 bases unmatched.

A word on this clone: Gene names are mouse gene names. The sequence runs out 1 residue before the end of the CDR3; the remainder is reconstructed from the germline J gene. The chain has TRBV13-1 and TRBJ1-3; D not certain. Germline values: CDR1 NSHNY, CDR2 SYGAGN. Trimming cost V 2 bases and J 1 base, with 4 bases left between them. The CDR3 has 13 amino acids. The part of the CDR3 DNA that was read is TGTGCCAGCAGTGAGCCGTCTGGAAATACGCTCTAT. Its translation: CASSEPSGNTLY. The whole CDR3 sequence reads CASSEPSGNTLYF.

With respect to this clone: Each gene name is a mouse one. The read finishes 1 residue shy of the CDR3 end, and the germline J gene is used to complete it. The chain carries TRBV23 and TRBJ1-3. CDR1 and CDR2 (germline): KGHTA, FQNQQP. The CDR3 covers 15 residues. CDR3 loop: CSSSQSTNSGNTLYF. CDR3 DNA, as far as it was read: TGCTCCAGCAGTCAATCGACGAATTCTGGAAATACGCTCTAT.

Note on this clone: The listed genes are named as in mouse. The read halts 1 residue ahead of the CDR3 end, with the missing end drawn from the germline J gene. The V gene is TRBV24, the J gene TRBJ1-5; D remains unclear. Germline lookup yields CDR1 KGHTA and CDR2 FRNEEI. Trimming left V 2 bases short and J 0 bases short, with 8 bases between. CDR3 length equals 15 residues. The CDR3 is CASSLRRNNNQAPLF. The sequenced part of the CDR3 DNA is TGTGCCAGCAGTCTGCGACGGAATAACAACCAGGCTCCGCTT.

Of note for this clone: Mouse gene names and germline throughout. The CDR3 is cut off 1 residue early in the read; its end comes from the germline J gene. This chain links TRBV5 with TRBJ2-3; TRBD2 matches at 7 bases. This CDR3 has 16 residues. V lost 0 bases to trimming and J lost 1 base; unmatched junction nucleotides: 4. Germline assignment: CDR1 LGHNA and CDR2 YNLKQL (reference sequence). CDR3 DNA (partial): TGTGCCAGCAGCCAAGATACGCTGGGGGGTGCAGAAACGCTGTAT. It encodes CASSQDTLGGAETLY. The entire CDR3 protein reads CASSQDTLGGAETLYF.

By share, this clone ranks as medium-sized. Gene names and germline refer to mouse. Coverage ceases 1 residue before the CDR3 finishes, and the germline J gene fills in the end. The chain combines TRBV3 with TRBJ1-5, with D perhaps matching TRBD1 (5 bases). This CDR3 contains 15 residues. V gave up 3 bases and J gave up 3 bases, with 12 bases separating them. The germline gives CDR1 SNHLY, CDR2 FYNGKV (reference sequence). The covered CDR3 bases are TGTGCCAGCAGCTTCAGGGAGAGGAGCAACCAGGCTCCGCTT. It specifies CASSFRERSNQAPL. The whole CDR3 region reads CASSFRERSNQAPLF.

In regard to this clone: Mouse germline and gene names are used. The read finishes 1 residue shy of the CDR3 end, and the germline J gene is used to complete it. The chain links TRBV26 to TRBJ2-7, with 7 bases fitting TRBD1. Germline lookup yields CDR1 KGHPV and CDR2 FQNQEV (reference sequence). With 6 bases clipped from V and 4 bases from J, the junction kept 6 bases outside the gene matches. CDR3 length: 13 amino acids. The DNA read from the CDR3 is TGTGCCAGCAGCCCGGGACAGTCTTATGAACAGTAC. The encoded protein is CASSPGQSYEQY. The CDR3 in its entirety is CASSPGQSYEQYF.

As regards this clone: Mouse gene names apply. With the read ending 1 residue before the CDR3 end, the germline J gene is used to fill in that end. This chain joins TRBV31 and TRBJ2-5; 8 positions agree with TRBD1. The CDR3 runs to 15 residues. With 1 base clipped from V and 0 bases from J, the junction kept 3 bases outside the gene matches. Germline lookup yields CDR1 GKSSPN and CDR2 SITVG. CDR3 sequence reads: CAWSPGQGNQDTQYF. CDR3 bases read: TGTGCCTGGAGTCCTGGACAGGGTAACCAAGACACCCAGTAC.

For this clone: Gene names are mouse gene names. Coverage ceases 1 residue before the CDR3 finishes, and the germline J gene fills in the end. The J gene is TRBJ2-4, the V gene TRBV16; a weak D match, TRBD2 (6 bases). Germline V gene sequence: CDR1 SGHSA, CDR2 FRNQAP. The CDR3 runs 16 residues. The V and J ends lost 3 bases and 0 bases respectively, with 13 bases between them. The DNA read from the CDR3 is TGTGCAAGCAGCTTTTTCTGGGGAGCTAGTCAAAACACCTTGTAC. Protein product: CASSFFWGASQNTLY. The CDR3 as a whole reads CASSFFWGASQNTLYF.

There are a few counts of this clone. Each gene name is a mouse one. The CDR3 end lies 1 residue beyond the end of the read and is filled in from the germline J gene. The chain combines TRBV15 with TRBJ1-1, with D possibly matching TRBD1 (5 bases). V dropped 3 bases and J dropped 4 bases, with 9 bases sitting between them. The germline V gene encodes CDR1 SGHND and CDR2 FRSKSL. CDR3 length: 13 residues. The part of the CDR3 DNA that was read is TGTGCCAGCAGTTTTCAGGGAGGCACAGAAGTCTTC. Its translation: CASSFQGGTEVF. The full CDR3 protein is CASSFQGGTEVFF. Based on the CDR3 plus reference TRBV15 and TRBJ1-1, the full variable domain is DAGVTQTPRHEVAEKGQTIILKCEPVSGHNDLFWYRQTKIQGLELLSYFRSKSLMEDGGAFKDRFKAEMLNSSFSTLKIQPTEPKDSAVYLCASSFQGGTEVFFGKGTRLTVV.

A note on this clone: All gene names here are mouse names. The read ends 1 residue early relative to the CDR3; the germline J gene fills the gap. The chain couples TRBV26 to TRBJ2-5; D not resolved. Germline assignment: CDR1 KGHPV and CDR2 FQNQEV (reference sequence). V was pared by 3 bases and J by 6 bases, with 10 bases between. The CDR3 is made up of 13 amino acids. Partial CDR3 DNA: TGTGCCAGCAGTCTTGGCAGGAGGGACACCCAGTAC. Its protein is CASSLGRRDTQY. The CDR3 reads in full as CASSLGRRDTQYF. The whole variable domain, filled in from reference TRBV26 and TRBJ2-5, reads NSKVIQTPRYLVKGQGQKAKMRCIPEKGHPVVFWYQQNKNNEFKFLINFQNQEVLQQIDMTEKRFSAECPSNSPCSLEIQSSEAGDSALYLCASSLGRRDTQYFGPGTRLLVL.